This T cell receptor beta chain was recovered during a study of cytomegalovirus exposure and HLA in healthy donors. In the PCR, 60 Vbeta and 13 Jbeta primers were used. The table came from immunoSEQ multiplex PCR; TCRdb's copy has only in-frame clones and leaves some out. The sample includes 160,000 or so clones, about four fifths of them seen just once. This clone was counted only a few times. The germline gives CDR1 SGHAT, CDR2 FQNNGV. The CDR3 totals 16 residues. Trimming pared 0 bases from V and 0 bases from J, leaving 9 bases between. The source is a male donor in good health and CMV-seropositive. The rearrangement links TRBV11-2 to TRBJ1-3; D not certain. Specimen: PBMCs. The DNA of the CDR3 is TGTGCCAGCAGCTTAGAGCTACAGTCCTCTGGAAACACCATATATTTT. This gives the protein CASSLELQSSGNTIYF.